The 14 T cell receptor beta chains below all came from one sample that was sequenced in a study of liver allograft versus peripheral blood T cells. Study overall: A comparison was made between T cell receptor repertoires in transplanted livers and those in recipients' peripheral blood.

TCRdb re-derived calls from the reads in MiXCR, one entry per CDR3 protein. Of thousands of distinct CDR3 sequences in the sample, 15% were seen once. These receptor sequences come from a human patient who had a liver transplant. Some T cells may originate from the graft donor.

This clonotype was recorded a few times. The chain carries TRBV5-6 and TRBJ2-7; tentative D call: TRBD1 (5 bases). Germline CDR1 SGHDT, CDR2 YYEEEE. V shed 1 base and J shed 7 bases, with 9 bases lying between them. This CDR3 is 12 amino acids long. DNA of the CDR3: TGTGCCAGCAGCTTGATGGCAGGGGAGCAGTACTTC. Translated: CASSLMAGEQYF.

This clonotype was observed many times. V gene TRBV12-3 or TRBV12-4 combines with J gene TRBJ2-6; D is undetermined. This CDR3 comprises 12 residues. Trimming left V 10 bases short and J 2 bases short, with 6 bases between. CDR3 in amino acids: CATSTGANVLTF. The CDR3 region has the DNA TGTGCCACGTCCACTGGGGCCAACGTCCTGACTTTC.

This clonotype is medium-sized by share. This rearrangement joins TRBV6-1 to TRBJ2-3; D is unclear. Trimming removed 2 bases from V and 4 bases from J, with 13 bases in between. CDR3 length: 15 amino acids. Germline V gene sequence: CDR1 MNHNS, CDR2 SASEGT. This CDR3 is CASSEFKGSSDTQYF. The CDR3, as DNA: TGTGCCAGCAGTGAATTCAAGGGTTCATCAGATACGCAGTATTTT.

Points on this clonotype: A read error is possible here, since a much larger clone lies one base away. The chain links TRBV7-9 to TRBJ2-1; 8 bases align to TRBD1. Germline V gives CDR1 SEHNR, CDR2 FQNEAQ (reference sequence). The CDR3 spans 15 residues. The CDR3 DNA sequence: TGTACCAGCAGCTTAGCAGGGACAGGACTCAATGAGCAGTTCTTC. This codes for CTSSLAGTGLNEQFF.

By proportion, this clonotype is medium-sized. The V gene is TRBV27, the J gene TRBJ1-2; D gene uncertain. Per germline, CDR1 MNHEY and CDR2 SMNVEV (reference sequence). CDR3 length: 11 residues. The germline V and J ends were trimmed by 5 bases and 6 bases, with 7 bases remaining between them. The CDR3 sequence: CASSKGDGYTF. CDR3 nucleotide sequence: TGTGCCAGCAGTAAGGGCGATGGCTACACCTTC.

About this clonotype itself: With a much larger clone just one base away, this may be a read error. The CDR3 DNA follows: TGTGTCGCGACAAACAGCTCCACCGAAAAACTGTTTTTT. The encoded protein is CVATNSSTEKLFF. V usage is TRBV18 and J usage is TRBJ1-4; D not certain. This CDR3 is 13 amino acids long. Germline CDR1 KGHSH, CDR2 LQKENI.

This clonotype was seen only a few times. The CDR3 sequence: CASLKREILTGEHEQFF. The CDR3, as DNA: TGTGCCAGCCTGAAGAGGGAGATCCTGACAGGGGAGCATGAGCAGTTCTTC. This chain joins TRBV3-2 and TRBJ2-1; the table's TRBD1 call for D was not verified on the DNA. TRBV3-2 counts as a pseudogene. The CDR3 totals 17 residues.

The chain has TRBV7-2 and TRBJ2-7; 11 nucleotides align to TRBD2. The V segment lost 1 base and the J segment 4 bases; nucleotides outside the gene matches: 3. The CDR3 sequence is 15 residues long. Germline lookup yields CDR1 SGHTA and CDR2 FQGNSA. The CDR3 DNA sequence: TGTGCCAGCAGCTTAGAGGGACTAGCGGATTACGAGCAGTACTTC. This sequence encodes CASSLEGLADYEQYF.

This clonotype is termed medium-sized (0.01 to 0.1%). J is TRBJ1-2 and V is TRBV6-1, with D perhaps TRBD1 (6 bases). The germline CDR1 and CDR2 sequences are MNHNS and SASEGT. Deletions cut 10 bases from V and 4 bases from J, with 22 bases between. The CDR3 totals 15 residues. CDR3 DNA sequence: TGTGCCACAGCCCATCGGCCAGGGGAGGGCTATGGCTACACCTTC. It codes for CATAHRPGEGYGYTF.

The chain employs TRBV7-2 and TRBJ2-7; 7 positions match TRBD1. V dropped 3 bases and J dropped 0; count of bases not matched to a gene: 5. In germline, CDR1 is SGHTA, CDR2 FQGNSA. The CDR3 is made up of 15 amino acids. The CDR3 nucleotides are TGTGCCAGCAGCTTGCACCGGGACAGCTCCTACGAGCAGTACTTC. As protein: CASSLHRDSSYEQYF.

There are many counts of this clonotype. V is TRBV19 and J is TRBJ2-5; 7 positions match TRBD1. The CDR3 is made up of 12 amino acids. Germline CDR1 is LNHDA and CDR2 is SQIVND (reference sequence). Trimming at V came to 4 bases and at J to 5 bases, leaving 1 base not matched to a gene. CDR3: CASSTRGETQYF. In nucleotides, the CDR3 is TGTGCCAGTAGTACCAGGGGGGAGACCCAGTACTTC.

This clonotype is labeled medium-sized. The CDR3: CSARQGVNEKLFF. As DNA, the CDR3 is TGCAGTGCTCGACAGGGGGTCAATGAAAAACTGTTTTTT. The chain employs TRBV20-1 and TRBJ1-4; 9 positions match TRBD1. V was pared by 5 bases and J by 5 bases, with 3 bases of the junction left unmatched. CDR1 is DFQATT, CDR2 SNEGSKA, per germline (reference sequence). The CDR3 contains 13 residues.

A few counts support this clonotype. J is TRBJ2-5 and V is TRBV12-3 or TRBV12-4, with 12 bases lining up with TRBD2. V shed 5 bases, J shed 2 bases, and the junction held 9 bases outside the gene matches. This CDR3 is 17 amino acids long. The CDR3 nucleotides are TGTGCCAGCAGTACTGGACTAGCGGGGACCTATCAAGAGACCCAGTACTTC. Protein product: CASSTGLAGTYQETQYF.

J is TRBJ2-3 and V is TRBV27; TRBD2 is a possible D gene (7 bases). The V gene's germline CDR1 is MNHEY and CDR2 SMNVEV (reference sequence). V lost 4 bases to trimming and J lost 7 bases, with 15 bases between them. The CDR3 covers 14 residues. The CDR3 reads CASSYEGGGNTQYF. CDR3 bases: TGTGCCAGCAGTTACGAGGGGGGGGGAAATACGCAGTATTTT.